Shown below are 29 T cell receptor beta chains from a single sample sequenced in a study of T cell responses to AZD1222 COVID-19 vaccine. TCRdb's table, derived via immunoSEQ multiplex PCR, lists solely in-frame clones and lacks some. The table lists over 85,000 clones, roughly 84% of them singletons. This specimen was peripheral blood, taken on day 0 of AZD1222 vaccination. These receptors were taken from an adult in good health.

V usage is TRBV5-4 and J usage is TRBJ1-1; 8 bases are a match to TRBD1. The CDR3 runs 16 residues. The V gene end was trimmed by 3 bases and the J gene end by 10 bases; junction bases not matched to a gene: 17. Germline loops: CDR1 SGHNT, CDR2 YYREEE (reference sequence). Written as DNA, the CDR3 is TGTGCCAGCAGCTCCCCGACAGTCGGCAGGGGGCATGGAGCTTTCTTT. Its protein product is CASSSPTVGRGHGAFF.

CDR3 region: CASSPSYSTGSGNTIYF. In nucleotides, the CDR3 is TGTGCCAGCTCACCTTCTTACTCGACTGGATCTGGAAACACCATATATTTT. V gene TRBV18 combines with J gene TRBJ1-3, with D hard to call. V lost 3 bases and J 1 base, leaving 16 bases between the germline ends. The CDR3 contains 17 residues. Germline lookup yields CDR1 KGHSH and CDR2 LQKENI.

The genes are TRBV7-2 and TRBJ2-1; 9 bases fit TRBD2. The ends lost 4 bases at V and 10 bases at J; junction bases unmatched: 8. The CDR3 runs to 14 residues. Germline lookup yields CDR1 SGHTA and CDR2 FQGNSA. The CDR3 is CASSWVAGDQEQFF. DNA for the CDR3: TGTGCCAGCAGCTGGGTAGCGGGAGACCAGGAGCAGTTCTTC.

This clone was seen only a few times. The V and J genes are TRBV19 and TRBJ2-5; TRBD1 matches 8 bases. With V trimmed by 6 bases and J by 4 bases, 10 bases remained unmatched. The length of the CDR3 is 15 residues. Germline CDR1 is LNHDA and CDR2 is SQIVND (reference sequence). CDR3 DNA sequence: TGTGCCAGTAGGGGGGGCAGGGGGCGTTCAGAGACCCAGTACTTC. It yields the protein CASRGGRGRSETQYF.

This clone appeared a single time. The chain has TRBV7-2 and TRBJ1-2; TRBD1 might be the D (5 bases). Trimming shortened V by 1 base and J by 0 bases, and 12 bases separated the two germline ends. Germline lookup yields CDR1 SGHTA and CDR2 FQGNSA. The CDR3 sequence is 16 residues long. CDR3 nucleotides: TGTGCCAGCAGCTTAGGAGGGCGGGGGGCTAACTATGGCTACACCTTC. Translated, it gives CASSLGGRGANYGYTF. Combining the CDR3 with reference TRBV7-2 and TRBJ1-2 gives the whole variable domain GAGVSQSPSNKVTEKGKDVELRCDPISGHTALYWYRQSLGQGLEFLIYFQGNSAPDKSGLPSDRFSAERTGGSVSTLTIQRTQQEDSAVYLCASSLGGRGANYGYTFGSGTRLTVV.

The V and J genes are TRBV5-8 and TRBJ2-3; the D is unclear. The germline V and J ends were trimmed by 7 bases and 4 bases, with 13 bases remaining between them. Germline-derived CDR1 and CDR2 are SGHTS and YDEGEE. This CDR3 region has 13 residues. In DNA form, the CDR3 reads TGTGCCAGCGGGTCGCGTTCCTCAGATACGCAGTATTTT. Its translation: CASGSRSSDTQYF.

J is TRBJ1-1 and V is TRBV28, with D possibly being TRBD1 (6 bases). Germline V lookup: CDR1 MDHEN, CDR2 SYDVKM. The CDR3 has 15 residues. V lost 5 bases and J 6 bases, leaving 19 bases between the germline ends. For the CDR3, the DNA is TGTGCCAGCAGTCCTCCGGGGACAATCACCGCTGAAGCTTTCTTT. Its protein is CASSPPGTITAEAFF.

In the case of this clone: The sample carries other DNA sequences with the same CDR3. The V gene is TRBV14, the J gene TRBJ1-1, with 7 nucleotides matching TRBD1. This CDR3 has 14 residues. CDR1 SGHDN and CDR2 FVKESK come from the germline V gene. The ends lost 4 bases at V and 3 bases at J; junction bases unmatched: 5. The CDR3 DNA sequence: TGTGCCAGCAGCCCTGACAGGGAGGACACTGAAGCTTTCTTT. Translation: CASSPDREDTEAFF.

This chain uses TRBV5-1 with TRBJ1-5; perhaps TRBD1 as D (6 bases). Germline lookup yields CDR1 SGHRS and CDR2 YFSETQ. The CDR3 covers 13 residues. The V and J ends lost 4 bases and 4 bases respectively, with 9 bases between them. This chain's CDR3 is CASSPGTNQPQHF. CDR3 bases: TGCGCCAGCAGCCCCGGGACAAATCAGCCCCAGCATTTT.

Comment on this clone: The sample has other DNA sequences that encode this CDR3 too. V and J are TRBV28 and TRBJ1-1; 7 nucleotides agree with TRBD1. Germline CDR1 MDHEN, CDR2 SYDVKM. With 5 bases clipped from V and 1 base from J, the junction kept 4 bases outside the gene matches. The CDR3 runs 14 residues. CDR3 DNA sequence: TGTGCCAGCAGTCCTTGGACAGGGAACACTGAAGCTTTCTTT. This gives the protein CASSPWTGNTEAFF.

The J gene is TRBJ2-1, the V gene TRBV3-1 (or the pseudogene TRBV3-2); possible D gene TRBD2, 5 bases. Germline V gene sequence: CDR1 LGHDT, CDR2 YNNKEL (reference sequence). Deletions cut 1 base from V and 1 base from J, with 8 bases between. The length of the CDR3 is 15 residues. The CDR3: CASSQVGNSYNEQFF. The CDR3 nucleotides read TGTGCCAGCAGCCAAGTCGGGAATTCCTACAATGAGCAGTTCTTC.

The V and J genes are TRBV20-1 and TRBJ1-4; no definite D call. V lost 3 bases and J 2 bases, leaving 7 bases between the germline ends. The CDR3 runs 13 residues. Looked up from germline, CDR1 is DFQATT and CDR2 is SNEGSKA (reference sequence). CDR3 coding DNA: TGCAGTGCTAGTACAACTACTAATGAAAAACTGTTTTTT. The encoded protein is CSASTTTNEKLFF.

The genes are TRBV24-1 and TRBJ1-5; the D gene is possibly TRBD1 (5 bases). The CDR3 is made up of 17 amino acids. Germline loops: CDR1 KGHDR, CDR2 SFDVKD. Trimming took 4 bases from V and 3 from J, leaving 18 bases between them. CDR3 residues: CATSETTQGPYNQPQHF. CDR3 in DNA: TGTGCCACCAGTGAGACCACGCAGGGTCCCTACAATCAGCCCCAGCATTTT.

This chain joins TRBV6-5 and TRBJ1-4; possible D gene TRBD1, 5 bases. Trimming removed 6 bases from V and 8 bases from J, with 19 bases in between. The germline gives CDR1 MNHEY, CDR2 SVGAGI. This CDR3 has 15 amino acids. The CDR3 DNA reads as TGTGCCAGCAGGGCAGAGGGACTACAGCGGGAAAAACTGTTTTTT. This gives the protein CASRAEGLQREKLFF.

The chain uses TRBV10-2 and TRBJ1-3; no definite D call. Germline CDR1 reads WSHSY; CDR2 reads SAAADI. Trimming took off 2 bases at V and 8 bases at J, with 13 bases between the two ends. The CDR3 spans 14 residues. CDR3 in amino acids: CASSERDLVDTIYF. In DNA form, the CDR3 reads TGCGCCAGCAGTGAGAGGGATCTCGTAGACACCATATATTTT.

This rearrangement joins TRBV5-6 to TRBJ1-4, with D possibly TRBD1 on 6 matching bases. V was shortened by 4 bases and J by 8 bases, with 15 bases between the two germline ends. Germline CDR1 SGHDT, CDR2 YYEEEE. The CDR3 has 14 residues. The CDR3 loop reads CASSRTGWREKLFF. The DNA for the CDR3 is TGTGCCAGCAGCCGAACAGGGTGGAGGGAAAAACTGTTTTTT.

The gene calls are TRBV19 and TRBJ2-1; D is possibly TRBD2 (6 bases). The CDR3 has 14 amino acids. V was cut by 6 bases and J by 0 bases, with 9 bases left in between. Germline CDR1 LNHDA, CDR2 SQIVND (reference sequence). The CDR3 DNA follows: TGTGCCAGTAGGGACGGGAGCTCCTACAATGAGCAGTTCTTC. It translates to CASRDGSSYNEQFF. Full variable domain (rest looked up from reference TRBV19 and TRBJ2-1): DGGITQSPKYLFRKEGQNVTLSCEQNLNHDAMYWYRQDPGQGLRLIYYSQIVNDFQKGDIAEGYSVSREKKESFPLTVTSAQKNPTAFYLCASRDGSSYNEQFFGPGTRLTVL.

For the CDR3, the DNA is TGTGCCAGCAGTTTATGGGCGACAGGGGGCGACACAGATACGCAGTATTTT. Translating it yields CASSLWATGGDTDTQYF. The chain employs TRBV28 and TRBJ2-3; 10 bases fit TRBD1. CDR1 MDHEN and CDR2 SYDVKM come from the germline V gene. V lost 0 bases, J lost 2 bases, and 5 bases stayed unmatched. The CDR3 consists of 17 residues. Complete variable domain (other parts from reference TRBV28 and TRBJ2-3): DVKVTQSSRYLVKRTGEKVFLECVQDMDHENMFWYRQDPGLGLRLIYFSYDVKMKEKGDIPEGYSVSREKKERFSLILESASTNQTSMYLCASSLWATGGDTDTQYFGPGTRLTVL.

The CDR3 DNA reads TGCGCCAGCAGCTTGGCCTGGGGATCGAACACTGAAGCTTTCTTT. It specifies CASSLAWGSNTEAFF. This rearrangement joins TRBV5-1 to TRBJ1-1; D ambiguous. V dropped 0 bases and J dropped 1 base, with 10 bases sitting between them. Per germline, CDR1 SGHRS and CDR2 YFSETQ. The CDR3 spans 15 residues.

The rearrangement uses TRBV6-1 and TRBJ1-4; D might be TRBD1 (6 bases). The V gene's germline CDR1 is MNHNS and CDR2 SASEGT. The CDR3 runs to 16 residues. Trimming cost V 3 bases and J 5 bases, with 16 bases left between them. As DNA, the CDR3 is TGTGCCAGCAGTGAGACCGGGACATCGAGGAATGAAAAACTGTTTTTT. This translates into CASSETGTSRNEKLFF.

This sequence joins TRBV7-8 and TRBJ1-4; D gene unclear. Germline V gene sequence: CDR1 SGHVS, CDR2 FQNEAQ. The CDR3 length is 14 residues. V was cut by 6 bases and J by 3 bases, with 11 bases left in between. CDR3 DNA sequence: TGTGCCAGCAGTCTAGGGTTAGCTAATGAAAAACTGTTTTTT. Protein: CASSLGLANEKLFF.

The V call is TRBV5-1, the J call TRBJ2-1; D gene unclear. In germline, CDR1 is SGHRS, CDR2 YFSETQ. V lost 6 bases and J 0 bases, leaving 10 bases between the germline ends. This CDR3 has 14 residues. The CDR3 nucleotides are TGCGCCAGCAAGACGGATAGCTCCTACAATGAGCAGTTCTTC. Protein product: CASKTDSSYNEQFF.

This clone appeared a single time. The chain recombines TRBV5-1 with TRBJ1-5, with 9 positions matching TRBD1. The J segment lost 3 bases and the V segment lost 4 bases, leaving 5 bases of the junction unmatched. The germline CDR1 and CDR2 sequences are SGHRS and YFSETQ. CDR3 length: 15 residues. The CDR3 region has the DNA TGCGCCAGCAGCCCTCGGACAGGGGACAATCAGCCCCAGCATTTT. It specifies CASSPRTGDNQPQHF.

V usage is TRBV12-3 or TRBV12-4 and J usage is TRBJ1-4, with no clear D. This CDR3 contains 11 residues. V gave up 5 bases and J gave up 5 bases, with 3 bases separating them. CDR3 DNA sequence: TGTGCCAGCAGTAGAAATGAAAAACTGTTTTTT. As protein: CASSRNEKLFF.

A few counts support this clone. The chain uses TRBV7-9 and TRBJ2-2; TRBD2 matches 11 bases. This CDR3 has 15 amino acids. Trimming removed 5 bases from V and 7 bases from J; junction bases left unmatched: 6. Germline V lookup: CDR1 SEHNR, CDR2 FQNEAQ (reference sequence). CDR3 DNA: TGTGCCAGCAGCGTTAGCGGGAGGGCCAGCGGGGAGCTGTTTTTT. Its translation: CASSVSGRASGELFF.

The chain joins TRBV29-1 to TRBJ1-2; D gene uncertain. CDR3 size: 12 residues. V lost 7 bases to trimming and J lost 5 bases, with 14 bases between them. Germline V CDR1 and CDR2: SQVTM, ANQGSEA. DNA for the CDR3: TGCAGCGGGTCGACGGAAGCTTATGGCTACACCTTC. Amino acid sequence: CSGSTEAYGYTF.

This clone was observed a few times. The CDR3 sequence: CASSLTRGNNQPQHF. DNA of the CDR3: TGCGCCAGCAGCTTGACCAGGGGAAACAATCAGCCCCAGCATTTT. The chain carries TRBV4-3 and TRBJ1-5, with D possibly TRBD1 on 6 matching bases. There are 15 residues in the CDR3. V lost 5 bases and J 3 bases, leaving 14 bases between the germline ends. CDR1 is LGHNA, CDR2 YSLEER, per germline.

The chain has TRBV7-2 and TRBJ1-4, with D perhaps TRBD1 (6 bases). CDR1 and CDR2 from the germline V gene are SGHTA and FQGNSA. Trimming stripped 2 bases from V and 5 bases from J, with 15 bases between. The CDR3 sequence is 16 residues long. The CDR3 DNA follows: TGTGCCAGCAGCTTAAAATGGGGGGGCCCCAATGAAAAACTGTTTTTT. It yields the protein CASSLKWGGPNEKLFF.

This chain links TRBV4-3 with TRBJ1-2; no definite D call. V lost 0 bases and J lost 1, with 9 bases in between. CDR3 size: 15 residues. Germline loops: CDR1 LGHNA, CDR2 YSLEER. DNA for the CDR3: TGCGCCAGCAGCCAAGATGGAGGGAATAACTATGGCTACACCTTC. Its protein product is CASSQDGGNNYGYTF.